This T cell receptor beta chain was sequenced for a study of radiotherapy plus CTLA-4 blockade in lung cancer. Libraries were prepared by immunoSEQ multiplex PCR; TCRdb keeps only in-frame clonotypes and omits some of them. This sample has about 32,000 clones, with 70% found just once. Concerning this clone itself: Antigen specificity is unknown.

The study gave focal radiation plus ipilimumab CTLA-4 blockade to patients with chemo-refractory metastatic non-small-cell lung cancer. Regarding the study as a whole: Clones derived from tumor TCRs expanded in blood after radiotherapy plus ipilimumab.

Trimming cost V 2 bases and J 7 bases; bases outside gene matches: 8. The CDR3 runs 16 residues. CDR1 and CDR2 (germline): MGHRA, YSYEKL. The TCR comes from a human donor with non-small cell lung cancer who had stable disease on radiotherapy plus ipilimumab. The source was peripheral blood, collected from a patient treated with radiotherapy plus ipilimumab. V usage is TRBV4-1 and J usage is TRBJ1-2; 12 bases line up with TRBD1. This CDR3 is CASSQPPGQGASGYTF. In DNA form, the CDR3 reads TGCGCCAGCAGCCAACCACCGGGACAGGGGGCGAGTGGCTACACCTTC.